This T cell receptor (beta chain) was retrieved from a study of human T cells and chemical hapten exposure. Time point denoted: pre-sensitization, week 0. Treatment meaning: therapeutic diphenylcyclopropenone sensitization with weekly scalp DPC. This clonotype occurred a few times. Trimming stripped 0 bases from V and 3 bases from J, with 11 bases between. Germline values: CDR1 MNHNS, CDR2 SASEGT. The CDR3 spans 15 residues. Each CDR3 protein is one row after TCRdb ran MiXCR on the RACE reads. The data show a few hundred thousand distinct CDR3 sequences, 5.5% seen once. The receptor was derived from a woman aged 18 to 35 with alopecia areata. Some clones in this sample may be carry-over from other donors' samples. J is TRBJ2-5 and V is TRBV6-1; the D gene is possibly TRBD2 (6 bases). Sample: whole blood, taken in connection with sensitization to the hapten diphenylcyclopropenone (DPC). The CDR3 reads CASSEATGRKETQYF. As DNA, the CDR3 is TGTGCCAGCAGTGAAGCTACGGGGAGGAAAGAGACCCAGTACTTC.